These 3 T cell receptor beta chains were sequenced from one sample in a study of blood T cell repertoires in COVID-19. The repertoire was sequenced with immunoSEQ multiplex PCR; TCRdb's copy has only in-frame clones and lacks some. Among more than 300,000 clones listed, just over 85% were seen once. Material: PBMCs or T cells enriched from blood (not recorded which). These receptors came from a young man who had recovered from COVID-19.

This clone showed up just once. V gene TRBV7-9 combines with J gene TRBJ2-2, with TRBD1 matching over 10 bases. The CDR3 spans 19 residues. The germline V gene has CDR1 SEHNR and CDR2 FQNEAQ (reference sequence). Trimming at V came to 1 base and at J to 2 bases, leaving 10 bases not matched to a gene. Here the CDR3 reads CASSLVSGQGWTNTGELFF. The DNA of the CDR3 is TGTGCCAGCAGCTTAGTCTCGGGACAGGGGTGGACCAACACCGGGGAGCTGTTTTTT.

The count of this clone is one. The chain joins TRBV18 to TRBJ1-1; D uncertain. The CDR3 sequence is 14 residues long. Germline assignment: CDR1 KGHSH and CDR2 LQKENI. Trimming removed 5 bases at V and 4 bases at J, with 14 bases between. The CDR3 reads CASSTVQSRTEAFF. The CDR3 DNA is TGTGCCAGCTCAACGGTACAGAGTCGCACTGAAGCTTTCTTT.

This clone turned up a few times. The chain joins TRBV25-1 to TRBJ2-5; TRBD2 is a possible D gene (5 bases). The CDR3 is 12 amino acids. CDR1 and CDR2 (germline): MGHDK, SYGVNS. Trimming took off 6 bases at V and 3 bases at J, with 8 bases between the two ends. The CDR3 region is CASRREKETQYF. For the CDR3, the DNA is TGTGCCAGCAGGAGGGAGAAAGAGACCCAGTACTTC.